This paragraph covers one T cell receptor (beta chain) sequence. Clones were sequenced by immunoSEQ multiplex PCR, and TCRdb holds only the in-frame ones, with some missing. The sample lists about 380,000 clones, about 87% occurring once. This sample is drawn from a study of blood T cell repertoires in COVID-19. Germline trimming cut 8 bases from V and 5 bases from J; bases unmatched to any gene: 8. Germline CDR1 LNHDA, CDR2 SQIVND (reference sequence). CDR3 length: 13 residues. This TCR was sampled from a man under 40 who had recovered from COVID-19. The sequencing sample was made of PBMCs or T cells enriched from blood (not recorded which). The chain carries TRBV19 and TRBJ1-2; 7 nucleotides line up with TRBD1. CDR3 sequence: CASATGRGYGYTF. For the CDR3, the DNA is TGTGCCAGTGCGACAGGGAGAGGGTATGGCTACACCTTC.